Listed here are 9 T cell receptor beta chains from one sample, sequenced in a study of T cells after yellow fever vaccination. A single record per CDR3 protein comes from TCRdb applying MiXCR to the 5' RACE reads. The sample includes around 590,000 distinct CDR3 sequences, 12% of them seen just once. Sequenced material: PBMCs, taken on the day of the yellow fever booster vaccination. All receptors come from a man aged 30 to 45 who received the YFV17D yellow fever vaccine.

This chain joins TRBV5-1 and TRBJ2-1; the D gene is possibly TRBD2 (6 bases). Germline CDR1 SGHRS, CDR2 YFSETQ. V was shortened by 1 base and J by 10 bases, with 18 bases between the two germline ends. The CDR3 totals 15 residues. CDR3 in amino acids: CASSLQHRGSDEQFF. CDR3 sequence (DNA): TGCGCCAGCAGCTTGCAACACCGGGGGTCAGACGAGCAGTTCTTC.

V gene TRBV3-1 combines with J gene TRBJ2-1; TRBD2 might be the D (6 bases). The CDR3 is 16 amino acids. Germline CDR1 LGHDT, CDR2 YNNKEL (reference sequence). V lost 0 bases to trimming and J lost 0 bases, with 9 bases between them. The CDR3 nucleotides are TGTGCCAGCAGCCAAGAGGGGAGGAGCTCCTACAATGAGCAGTTCTTC. Protein sequence: CASSQEGRSSYNEQFF.

This clonotype was seen a handful of times. The chain joins TRBV29-1 to TRBJ2-1; TRBD1 matches at 9 bases. Germline lookup yields CDR1 SQVTM and CDR2 ANQGSEA. This CDR3 spans 15 amino acids. V gave up 5 bases and J gave up 6 bases; unmatched junction bases: 11. The CDR3 nucleotides are TGCAGCGTTCTTGACGGGACAGGGCTCTTCAATGAGCAGTTCTTC. Translating gives CSVLDGTGLFNEQFF.

Many counts were recorded for this clonotype. J is TRBJ2-7 and V is TRBV12-3 or TRBV12-4; TRBD1 is a possible D gene (6 bases). This CDR3 contains 14 residues. Trimming removed 3 bases from V and 6 bases from J, with 15 bases in between. Here the CDR3 DNA reads TGTGCCAGCAGTTTTGGGGGCAAGGCCTCCGAGCAGTACTTC. Translated, it gives CASSFGGKASEQYF.

Ten or more counts support this clonotype. The chain couples TRBV7-2 to TRBJ2-3, with no clear D. V was pared by 1 base and J by 0 bases, with 5 bases between. The germline V gene encodes CDR1 SGHTA and CDR2 FQGNSA. CDR3 length: 14 amino acids. The CDR3 nucleotides are TGTGCCAGCAGCTTAGGACCTAGCACAGATACGCAGTATTTT. Its protein is CASSLGPSTDTQYF.

Ten or more counts support this clonotype. This chain connects TRBV29-1 to TRBJ2-6; D possibly matches TRBD1 or TRBD2 (5 bases each). The V end was cut by 7 bases, the J end by 0 bases, with 19 bases between. The CDR3 has 17 residues. Germline V gives CDR1 SQVTM, CDR2 ANQGSEA. The CDR3 DNA reads as TGCAGCGCTGTGTTCGGGACGGGGTACTCTGGGGCCAACGTCCTGACTTTC. Its protein is CSAVFGTGYSGANVLTF.

This clonotype was found a few times. This chain links TRBV5-1 with TRBJ2-6; possible D gene TRBD1, 5 bases. The CDR3 totals 17 residues. Germline V gene sequence: CDR1 SGHRS, CDR2 YFSETQ. V was cut by 0 bases and J by 1 base, with 11 bases left in between. CDR3 DNA: TGCGCCAGCAGCTTGGGACAGATACCGTCTGGGGCCAACGTCCTGACTTTC. Encoded protein: CASSLGQIPSGANVLTF. Using reference TRBV5-1 and TRBJ2-6 for the parts outside the CDR3, the full variable domain is KAGVTQTPRYLIKTRGQQVTLSCSPISGHRSVSWYQQTPGQGLQFLFEYFSETQRNKGNFPGRFSGRQFSNSRSEMNVSTLELGDSALYLCASSLGQIPSGANVLTFGAGSRLTVL.

There are a few counts of this clonotype. This chain connects TRBV6-5 to TRBJ2-7; TRBD2 agrees at 14 bases. The CDR3 length is 17 residues. Germline-derived CDR1 and CDR2 are MNHEY and SVGAGI. The J segment lost 4 bases and the V segment lost 0 bases, leaving 5 bases of the junction unmatched. CDR3 sequence (DNA): TGTGCCAGCAGTTACTCAGCTGGGACTAGCGGGAGATACGAGCAGTACTTC. It encodes CASSYSAGTSGRYEQYF.

This clonotype has a handful of counts. V usage is TRBV7-2 and J usage is TRBJ2-5; 7 bases are a match to TRBD2. Germline lookup yields CDR1 SGHTA and CDR2 FQGNSA. The junction had 4 bases not matched to a gene; V was cut back by 2 bases and J by 4 bases. CDR3 size: 14 residues. The CDR3 coding sequence is TGTGCCAGCAGCTTAAGGACGGGAGGAGAGACCCAGTACTTC. Encoded protein: CASSLRTGGETQYF. Together with reference TRBV7-2 and TRBJ2-5, the CDR3 gives the full variable domain: GAGVSQSPSNKVTEKGKDVELRCDPISGHTALYWYRQSLGQGLEFLIYFQGNSAPDKSGLPSDRFSAERTGGSVSTLTIQRTQQEDSAVYLCASSLRTGGETQYFGPGTRLLVL.